This T cell receptor beta chain was captured by sequencing in a study of vaccination and CD4 T cells after COVID-19. This clonotype was picked up a small number of times. The target antigen is unknown. The CDR3 loop spans 12 amino acids. Germline V gene lookup returns CDR1 DFQATT and CDR2 SNEGSKA (reference sequence). The V end was cut by 5 bases, the J end by 6 bases, with 10 bases between. With the Oncomine TCR Beta short-read assay, DNA from cultured CD4+ T cells was sequenced. TCRdb ran MiXCR on the PCR reads and lists one entry per CDR3 protein. The table includes approximately 15,000 distinct CDR3 sequences, about 29% detected once. Described treatment: roughly 11-day PBMC culture with coronavirus spike peptide pools or control peptides (ViraFEST assay).

The sequence was obtained from a human donor with COVID-19. The sample was cultured CD4+ T cells from blood. V usage is TRBV20-1 and J usage is TRBJ1-4; D gene uncertain. The CDR3 nucleotides read TGCAGTGCTTGGACGGAGTATGAAAAACTGTTTTTT. Translating it yields CSAWTEYEKLFF.